Shown below are 12 T cell receptor beta chains from a single sample sequenced in a study of blood T cell repertoires in COVID-19. Profiled with immunoSEQ multiplex PCR; TCRdb holds only in-frame clones, not every one. In the table there are 150,000 to 170,000 clones, 78% of which are singletons. The specimen was peripheral blood. The source of these receptors is a man aged 80 or over with acute or convalescent COVID-19.

The chain uses TRBV2 and TRBJ2-5; 9 bases agree with TRBD1. The germline CDR1 and CDR2 sequences are SNHLY and FYNNEI. This CDR3 is built from 13 residues. V lost 6 bases and J lost 5; bases outside the gene matches: 4. DNA of the CDR3: TGTGCCAGCAGGGGGACAGGGAGGGAGACCCAGTACTTC. Translation: CASRGTGRETQYF. The complete variable domain, with remaining parts taken from reference TRBV2 and TRBJ2-5, reads EPEVTQTPSHQVTQMGQEVILRCVPISNHLYFYWYRQILGQKVEFLVSFYNNEISEKSEIFDDQFSVERPDGSNFTLKIRSTKLEDSAMYFCASRGTGRETQYFGPGTRLLVL.

This chain connects TRBV4-1 to TRBJ1-3, with 7 bases fitting TRBD1. CDR3 length: 14 amino acids. V lost 3 bases, J lost 4 bases, and 3 bases stayed unmatched. CDR1 is MGHRA and CDR2 is YSYEKL in the germline V gene. As DNA, the CDR3 is TGCGCCAGCAGCCAGACAGGGCCCGGAAACACCATATATTTT. Translation gives CASSQTGPGNTIYF.

The chain combines TRBV19 with TRBJ2-2, with TRBD1 matching over 12 bases. Germline lookup yields CDR1 LNHDA and CDR2 SQIVND (reference sequence). This CDR3 has 16 residues. J lost 5 bases, V lost 8 bases, and 9 bases had no gene match. The CDR3 loop reads CASSMPGQGATGELFF. DNA for the CDR3: TGTGCCAGTTCCATGCCGGGACAGGGGGCAACCGGGGAGCTGTTTTTT.

CDR3 sequence: CATSVGTNSNQPQHF. CDR3 bases: TGTGCCACCAGCGTTGGGACAAATAGCAATCAGCCCCAGCATTTT. The chain recombines TRBV6-5 with TRBJ1-5, with TRBD1 as a possible D gene (6 bases). CDR3 length: 15 residues. With 10 bases removed from V and 0 bases from J, the gap between germline ends came to 16 bases. CDR1 is MNHEY and CDR2 is SVGAGI in the germline V gene.

In this sample, this clone turned up a few times. CDR3 bases: TGTGCCAGCAGTAGAGACTCCCCGGTTGATGAGCAGTACTTC. This sequence encodes CASSRDSPVDEQYF. The chain joins TRBV6-5 to TRBJ2-7; D gene uncertain. The germline CDR1 and CDR2 sequences are MNHEY and SVGAGI. This CDR3 has 14 residues. The ends were cut back, 5 bases at V and 7 bases at J, with 18 bases in the middle.

The V and J genes are TRBV4-1 and TRBJ1-1; no firm D call. The CDR3 spans 15 residues. CDR1 is MGHRA and CDR2 is YSYEKL in the germline V gene. V lost 5 bases, J lost 0 bases, and 13 bases lay in between. In nucleotides, the CDR3 is TGCGCCAGCAGCGAAGGAGAGTTTATGAACACTGAAGCTTTCTTT. The encoded protein is CASSEGEFMNTEAFF.

In DNA, the CDR3 is TGTGCCACCAGCAGAGGGGGAGGGGTACGGGAAAAACTGTTTTTT. Its protein is CATSRGGGVREKLFF. The chain employs TRBV15 and TRBJ1-4; D is perhaps TRBD1 (5 bases). Germline CDR1 reads LNHNV; CDR2 reads YYDKDF (reference sequence). CDR3 size: 15 residues. Trimming pared 1 base from V and 8 bases from J, leaving 14 bases between.

The chain links TRBV5-6 to TRBJ2-1, with 7 bases identical to TRBD2. Germline values: CDR1 SGHDT, CDR2 YYEEEE. V shed 0 bases and J 8 bases; nucleotides not matched to a gene: 5. The CDR3 consists of 14 residues. CDR3 sequence: CASSLGPGRDEQFF. The CDR3 nucleotides read TGTGCCAGCAGCTTGGGGCCGGGGAGGGATGAGCAGTTCTTC. The complete variable domain, with remaining parts taken from reference TRBV5-6 and TRBJ2-1, reads DAGVTQSPTHLIKTRGQQVTLRCSPKSGHDTVSWYQQALGQGPQFIFQYYEEEERQRGNFPDRFSGHQFPNYSSELNVNALLLGDSALYLCASSLGPGRDEQFFGPGTRLTVL.

This clone was recorded only once. The rearrangement links TRBV29-1 to TRBJ2-1; 10 bases line up with TRBD2. V was clipped by 6 bases and J by 4 bases; unmatched bases: 6. This CDR3 is 14 amino acids long. The V gene's germline CDR1 is SQVTM and CDR2 ANQGSEA. CDR3 residues: CSVQQRGGYNEQFF. CDR3 nucleotide sequence: TGCAGCGTCCAACAGCGGGGGGGATACAATGAGCAGTTCTTC.

The rearrangement uses TRBV4-1 and TRBJ2-3, with D possibly being TRBD1 (5 bases). The germline V and J ends were trimmed by 2 bases and 4 bases, with 10 bases remaining between them. The germline V gene has CDR1 MGHRA and CDR2 YSYEKL. CDR3 length: 14 amino acids. CDR3 nucleotides: TGCGCCAGCAGCCAACGATTGGGGCCAGATACGCAGTATTTT. Protein: CASSQRLGPDTQYF.

This clone was seen just once. The rearrangement joins TRBV6-5 to TRBJ2-1, with a weak D call TRBD1 (5 bases). Germline loops: CDR1 MNHEY, CDR2 SVGAGI. The V end was cut by 3 bases, the J end by 4 bases, with 7 bases between. The CDR3 is 13 residues long. The CDR3 DNA follows: TGTGCCAGCAGTTATTCAGGGTACAATGAGCAGTTCTTC. Translation gives CASSYSGYNEQFF.

The chain couples TRBV5-1 to TRBJ2-1; possible D gene TRBD1, 6 bases. There are 15 residues in the CDR3. V was trimmed by 0 bases and J by 5 bases, leaving 12 bases between them. The germline gives CDR1 SGHRS, CDR2 YFSETQ. DNA for the CDR3: TGCGCCAGCAGCTTGGTGTCAGGGGTTAACAATGAGCAGTTCTTC. It encodes CASSLVSGVNNEQFF.